This TCR beta chain was found in a study of blood T cell repertoires in COVID-19. Whole-study context: The samples span acute and convalescent COVID-19 from the United States, Italy and Spain.

Original processing methods: Estimation of nucleated cell counts was performed using reference gene primer amplification. Produced via immunoSEQ multiplex PCR; TCRdb's table is partial and in-frame only. That table furnishes V, J and clone size, whereas the DNA furnished D and trimming. The sample carries 310,000 or so clones, around 87% recorded once. From germline, CDR1 is MNHNY and CDR2 SVGAGI (reference sequence). V dropped 2 bases and J dropped 3; count of bases not matched to a gene: 10. CDR3 length: 16 amino acids. This receptor was obtained from a man aged 45-65 years with active or convalescent COVID-19. The chain is built from TRBV6-6 and TRBJ2-7, with TRBD1 matching over 7 bases. The specimen was peripheral blood. CDR3 coding DNA: TGTGCCAGCAGTTACAGAGACAGGGACGGCGTCTACGAGCAGTACTTC. Its protein product is CASSYRDRDGVYEQYF.